A selection of T cell receptor beta chains follows, all from one sample in a study of shared clonotypes between healthy human individuals. The table came from immunoSEQ multiplex PCR; TCRdb's copy has only in-frame clones and leaves some out. The table shows 500,000 to 650,000 clones, with around 78% occurring only once. The source material was PBMCs. The source is a woman aged 40-49 years in good health. Some clones in this sample may be carry-over from other donors' samples. CDR3s include the opening cysteine and the closing phenylalanine or tryptophan. The D gene is left open where the match is weak. Not every row has a clone size; where given, it reads once, few, many or a size class.

clone_size: -
v_call: TRBV27
j_call: TRBJ2-5
d_call: -
cdr3_length: 12
cdr3_nt: TGTGCCAGCAGTAACCCCAGGGAGACCCAGTACTTC
cdr3_aa: CASSNPRETQYF

clone_size: -
v_call: TRBV28
j_call: TRBJ1-5
d_call: TRBD1
cdr3_length: 15
cdr3_nt: TGTGCCAGCATTTCGGCAGGGGGGGGCAATCAGCCCCAGCATTTT
cdr3_aa: CASISAGGGNQPQHF

clone_size: once
v_call: TRBV6-1
j_call: TRBJ2-6
d_call: -
cdr3_length: 14
cdr3_nt: TGTGCCAGCAAGGCGGTTACTTGGGCCAACGTCCTGACTTTC
cdr3_aa: CASKAVTWANVLTF

clone_size: -
v_call: TRBV7-2
j_call: TRBJ2-1
d_call: -
cdr3_length: 14
cdr3_nt: TGTGCCAGCAGCTTAGGGGGCTTAGACAATGAGCAGTTCTTC
cdr3_aa: CASSLGGLDNEQFF

clone_size: -
v_call: TRBV7-9
j_call: TRBJ2-7
d_call: -
cdr3_length: 16
cdr3_nt: TGTGCCAGCAGCTTAGGTTGGGGTCCCACGTCCTACGAGCAGTACTTC
cdr3_aa: CASSLGWGPTSYEQYF

clone_size: -
v_call: TRBV6-1
j_call: TRBJ2-7
d_call: TRBD1
cdr3_length: 14
cdr3_nt: TGTGCCAGCAGTGGGTTAGACAGGGCATACGAGCAGTACTTC
cdr3_aa: CASSGLDRAYEQYF

clone_size: -
v_call: TRBV29-1
j_call: TRBJ2-5
d_call: TRBD2
cdr3_length: 15
cdr3_nt: TGCAGCGTTGAACGGCTAGCGGGAGGTGGGCAGACCCAGTACTTC
cdr3_aa: CSVERLAGGGQTQYF

clone_size: -
v_call: TRBV11-2
j_call: TRBJ2-7
d_call: TRBD2
cdr3_length: 16
cdr3_nt: TGTGCCAGCAGCTCCGTTAGCGGGAGCGGAACCTACGAGCAGTACTTC
cdr3_aa: CASSSVSGSGTYEQYF

clone_size: -
v_call: TRBV4-3
j_call: TRBJ2-3
d_call: -
cdr3_length: 15
cdr3_nt: TGCGCCAGCAGCCAAGATTTCCAGGGAGTAGATACGCAGTATTTT
cdr3_aa: CASSQDFQGVDTQYF

clone_size: -
v_call: TRBV7-2
j_call: TRBJ2-5
d_call: -
cdr3_length: 15
cdr3_nt: TGTGCCAGCAGCTTGGAAGGGCTAGTTGTAGAGACCCAGTACTTC
cdr3_aa: CASSLEGLVVETQYF

clone_size: -
v_call: TRBV30
j_call: TRBJ2-1
d_call: -
cdr3_length: 10
cdr3_nt: TGTGCCTGGGACAGCAATGAGCAGTTCTTC
cdr3_aa: CAWDSNEQFF

clone_size: few
v_call: TRBV11-2
j_call: TRBJ2-1
d_call: TRBD2
cdr3_length: 16
cdr3_nt: TGTGCCAGCAGCTTAGTTACTAGCGGGAGGACCAATGAGCAGTTCTTC
cdr3_aa: CASSLVTSGRTNEQFF

clone_size: -
v_call: TRBV27
j_call: TRBJ1-2
d_call: -
cdr3_length: 15
cdr3_nt: TGTGCCAGCAGTTTTCATTCAGGGGTAAAGGGTGGCTACACCTTC
cdr3_aa: CASSFHSGVKGGYTF

clone_size: -
v_call: TRBV12-5
j_call: TRBJ1-2
d_call: -
cdr3_length: 12
cdr3_nt: TGTGCTAGTGGTCTAGACGGCTTTGGCTACACCTTC
cdr3_aa: CASGLDGFGYTF